Each of the 21 T cell receptor beta chains below was sequenced from the same sample in a study of human T cells and chemical hapten exposure. TCRdb itself ran the RACE reads through MiXCR, one entry per CDR3 protein. The repertoire holds 55,000 to 85,000 distinct CDR3 sequences, with around 9.8% as singletons. Time point reported: patch test 1, 2 weeks after DPC sensitization. Treatment defined: therapeutic diphenylcyclopropenone sensitization with weekly scalp DPC. The sample here was whole blood, taken in connection with sensitization to the hapten diphenylcyclopropenone (DPC). All receptors derive from a woman aged 40 to 49 with alopecia areata. Some clones in this sample may be carry-over from other donors' samples.

This clonotype appeared many times. The chain has TRBV20-1 and TRBJ1-4; no definite D call. Germline V gene sequence: CDR1 DFQATT, CDR2 SNEGSKA (reference sequence). The CDR3 has 14 residues. V lost 3 bases to trimming and J lost 5 bases, with 13 bases between them. CDR3 sequence reads: CSARGSIPNEKLFF. Here the CDR3 DNA reads TGCAGTGCTAGGGGGTCGATACCCAATGAAAAACTGTTTTTT.

Concerning this clonotype: The junction shows a germline mismatch at one end, possibly a read error. The chain uses TRBV9 and TRBJ2-1, with 9 positions matching TRBD2. Germline CDR1 reads SGDLS; CDR2 reads YYNGEE. This CDR3 spans 16 amino acids. CDR3 region: CASSVEIAGAYNEQFF. CDR3 nucleotide sequence: TGTGCCAGCAGCGTAGAGATAGCGGGGGCCTATAATGAGCAGTTCTTC.

V is TRBV10-2 and J is TRBJ1-5, with 9 bases identical to TRBD1. Germline CDR1 WSHSY, CDR2 SAAADI. With 1 base clipped from V and 10 bases from J, the junction kept 11 bases outside the gene matches. The CDR3 sequence is 16 residues long. The CDR3 DNA is TGCGCCAGCAGTGAGTACAGGGGGCCCTCCTTGGGTCCCCAGCATTTT. Translating gives CASSEYRGPSLGPQHF.

At least ten counts were recorded for this clonotype. This chain connects TRBV6-2 or TRBV6-3 to TRBJ1-1; D not resolved. Trimming removed 2 bases from V and 0 bases from J, with 10 bases in between. The CDR3 totals 15 residues. Germline V gives CDR1 MNHEY, CDR2 SVGEGT. The CDR3 region has the DNA TGTGCCAGCAGTTACGGGGATAATTTGAACACTGAAGCTTTCTTT. Translation gives CASSYGDNLNTEAFF.

This clonotype was picked up many times. This chain joins TRBV7-9 and TRBJ2-3, with D hard to call. The V end lost 5 bases, the J end lost 2 bases, and 5 bases lay between the germline ends. CDR1 is SEHNR and CDR2 is FQNEAQ in the germline V gene (reference sequence). CDR3 length: 12 residues. CDR3 protein: CASSLPTDTQYF. The CDR3 DNA reads as TGTGCCAGCAGCCTACCCACAGATACGCAGTATTTT.

This clonotype was detected ten times or more. This chain connects TRBV7-9 to TRBJ1-1; D unresolved. The CDR3 spans 13 residues. Trimming removed 5 bases at V and 1 base at J, with 8 bases between. Germline CDR1 and CDR2: SEHNR and FQNEAQ (reference sequence). In DNA form, the CDR3 reads TGTGCCAGCAGCGCCCAAGAGAACACTGAAGCTTTCTTT. The encoded protein is CASSAQENTEAFF.

The chain joins TRBV4-3 to TRBJ2-1, with TRBD2 identical over 11 bases. This CDR3 has 20 amino acids. The V and J ends lost 0 bases and 1 base, in that order; junction bases with no gene match: 11. CDR1 is LGHNA and CDR2 is YSLEER in the germline V gene. CDR3 residues: CASSQDQGLAGGISYNEQFF. DNA of the CDR3: TGCGCCAGCAGCCAAGATCAGGGGCTAGCGGGGGGTATTTCCTACAATGAGCAGTTCTTC.

This clonotype came up a few times. This rearrangement joins TRBV6-2 or TRBV6-3 to TRBJ2-5; no reliable D call. The germline V gene encodes CDR1 MNHEY and CDR2 SVGEGT. The V gene lost 0 bases and the J gene lost 0 bases, with 8 bases spanning the gap. The CDR3 sequence is 15 residues long. The CDR3 DNA is TGTGCCAGCAGTTACTCGATTGAGTACCAAGAGACCCAGTACTTC. The encoded protein is CASSYSIEYQETQYF.

This clonotype occurred many times. V gene TRBV27 combines with J gene TRBJ1-1; no firm D call. This CDR3 has 15 amino acids. Trimming took off 0 bases at V and 2 bases at J, with 10 bases between the two ends. Per the germline V gene, CDR1 is MNHEY and CDR2 is SMNVEV (reference sequence). The CDR3 bases are TGTGCCAGCAGTTTATCGACTACGGGAAACACTGAAGCTTTCTTT. Translation: CASSLSTTGNTEAFF.

The genes are TRBV2 and TRBJ1-1, with D unresolved. The CDR3 totals 13 residues. V was shortened by 6 bases and J by 3 bases, with 11 bases between the two germline ends. Looked up from germline, CDR1 is SNHLY and CDR2 is FYNNEI. CDR3 sequence (DNA): TGTGCCAGCAGGCCAAATACGGACACTGAAGCTTTCTTT. Its protein product is CASRPNTDTEAFF.

This clonotype has at least ten counts. Here the CDR3 DNA reads TGCGCCAGCAGTGAGGGCAGAACCTACGAGCAGTACTTC. It codes for CASSEGRTYEQYF. The chain uses TRBV10-2 and TRBJ2-7; D is unclear. V lost 2 bases to trimming and J lost 2 bases, with 7 bases between them. The CDR3 is 13 residues long. Germline CDR1 and CDR2: WSHSY and SAAADI.

This clonotype was counted many times. The J gene is TRBJ2-3, the V gene TRBV5-8, with unresolved D. V lost 0 bases and J 3 bases, leaving 11 bases between the germline ends. Per germline, CDR1 SGHTS and CDR2 YDEGEE. CDR3 length equals 15 residues. The DNA of the CDR3 is TGTGCCAGCAGCTTGGAGGGTCCGTGGACAGATACGCAGTATTTT. It translates to CASSLEGPWTDTQYF.

The rearrangement joins TRBV7-2 to TRBJ2-5; tentative D call: TRBD1 (5 bases). Trimming took off 1 base at V and 5 bases at J, with 14 bases between the two ends. In germline, CDR1 is SGHTA, CDR2 FQGNSA. This CDR3 spans 15 amino acids. The CDR3 bases are TGTGCCAGCAGCTTAGTAGGGCAGGGATTGGAGACCCAGTACTTC. It translates to CASSLVGQGLETQYF.

The V call is TRBV24-1, the J call TRBJ2-3; 10 nucleotides line up with TRBD2. V dropped 0 bases and J dropped 10; count of bases not matched to a gene: 12. The CDR3 is 17 amino acids. Per germline, CDR1 KGHDR and CDR2 SFDVKD. The CDR3 is CATSDLELAGDPRAQYF. CDR3 sequence (DNA): TGTGCCACCAGTGATTTGGAGCTAGCGGGGGACCCGAGGGCGCAGTATTTT.

This clonotype has ten or more counts. The gene calls are TRBV7-6 and TRBJ2-1; 10 nucleotides agree with TRBD2. With V trimmed by 7 bases and J by 6 bases, 12 bases remained unmatched. Germline CDR1 SGHVS, CDR2 FNYEAQ. The CDR3 covers 16 residues. CDR3 in amino acids: CASTQGVLAGFNEQFF. The CDR3 nucleotides read TGTGCCAGCACCCAAGGGGTACTAGCGGGGTTCAATGAGCAGTTCTTC.

This clonotype was observed many times. The chain recombines TRBV5-4 with TRBJ2-4, with TRBD2 identical over 12 bases. The CDR3 covers 17 residues. The V gene end was trimmed by 0 bases and the J gene end by 8 bases; junction bases not matched to a gene: 9. Germline assignment: CDR1 SGHNT and CDR2 YYREEE (reference sequence). For the CDR3, the DNA is TGTGCCAGCAGCTTGGATGCTAGCGGGGGGGGCCTGTACATTCAGTACTTC. It codes for CASSLDASGGGLYIQYF.

This clonotype was recorded at least ten times. This CDR3 is CASVGNGYGYTF. The CDR3 DNA is TGTGCCAGCGTGGGCAACGGCTATGGCTACACCTTC. The chain employs TRBV3-1 and TRBJ1-2; D call uncertain. V lost 8 bases and J 4 bases, leaving 11 bases between the germline ends. The CDR3 runs 12 residues. Germline-derived CDR1 and CDR2 are LGHDT and YNNKEL (reference sequence).

Comments on this clonotype: This may be a read error: a much more frequent sequence differs by one nucleotide. V is TRBV29-1 and J is TRBJ1-1; D is unresolved. Germline loops: CDR1 SQVTM, CDR2 ANQGSEA. The CDR3 is 11 amino acids. V shed 7 bases and J shed 11 bases, with 17 bases lying between them. In DNA, the CDR3 is TGCAGCGCAACGGTCGGGGAGGACGCTTTCTTT. Protein sequence: CSATVGEDAFF.

With respect to this clonotype: At one end the junction does not follow the germline gene, possibly because of a read error. The genes are TRBV5-1 and TRBJ2-2; D is perhaps TRBD2 (5 bases). CDR3 length equals 15 residues. Germline CDR1 reads SGHRS; CDR2 reads YFSETQ. The CDR3 region is CASSLSTLNTGVLFF. The CDR3, as DNA: TGCGCCAGCAGCTTGAGCACTCTTAACACCGGGGTGCTGTTTTTT.

This clonotype appeared a few times. The V call is TRBV5-5, the J call TRBJ2-1; 11 bases are shared with TRBD2. The germline V gene encodes CDR1 SGHKS and CDR2 YYEKEE (reference sequence). After removal of 4 bases from V and 9 bases from J, the junction contained 3 bases not matched to a gene. The CDR3 length is 13 residues. The CDR3 bases are TGTGCCAGCAGCCAGGGGACTAGCGGTGAGCAGTTCTTC. Encoded protein: CASSQGTSGEQFF.

This clonotype occurred a few times. The V and J genes are TRBV20-1 and TRBJ2-5, with 8 bases that match TRBD1. The CDR3 totals 20 residues. The trim removed 2 bases at V and 1 base at J, leaving 21 bases unmatched. CDR1 and CDR2 from the germline V gene are DFQATT and SNEGSKA (reference sequence). CDR3 nucleotides: TGCAGTGCTAGAAACCCCTTCCCGGACAGGGTCTTCTTCCGCCAAGAGACCCAGTACTTC. Its protein product is CSARNPFPDRVFFRQETQYF.